The following is a T cell receptor beta chain sequence with its context. Its cognate antigen is unknown. Vbeta (60) and Jbeta (13) primers were used in the PCR. Profiling relied on immunoSEQ multiplex PCR, and the TCRdb table lists in-frame clones only, not all of them. Here the sample table reports 55,000 or so clones. The sample originates from a study of cytomegalovirus exposure and HLA in healthy donors. Overall study results and limits: Owing to their indistinguishability, certain V segments, notably TRBV6-2 and TRBV6-3, were excluded. The classifier was said to identify cytomegalovirus status with high specificity and sensitivity.

Trimming removed 2 bases at V and 0 bases at J, with 16 bases between. The CDR3 spans 17 residues. Germline V gene lookup returns CDR1 SGHDN and CDR2 FVKESK. The donors were healthy bone marrow donors. The rearrangement links TRBV14 to TRBJ1-2, with D unclear. The sample comprised PBMCs. The sequence was obtained from a woman aged 50 to 60 in good health and CMV-seropositive. The chain's CDR3 is CASSQQTPYFANYGYTF. In nucleotides, the CDR3 is TGTGCCAGCAGCCAACAGACACCATACTTCGCTAACTATGGCTACACCTTC.